This note documents a single TCR beta chain sequence. Its target is unknown. CDR3 size: 14 residues. Trimming stripped 3 bases from V and 9 bases from J, with 18 bases between. In germline, CDR1 is SGDLS, CDR2 YYNGEE. Measured with immunoSEQ multiplex PCR; TCRdb has only the in-frame clones, and not every one. This table has some 1 million clones, roughly 80% appearing once. The data stem from a study of shared clonotypes between healthy human individuals. Overall study: Donor composition was a couple of women and a few men, aged 18 to 49. Study observations and caveats: Rarefaction curves obtained for sorted subsets showed sequencing incomplete despite large depth. Read depth was anticipated to influence clonotype sharing among donors.

Sequenced material: memory CD4+ T cells sorted from blood. The subset denotes: CD45RA-negative fraction. The chain is built from TRBV9 and TRBJ2-5, with D unresolved. The receptor was isolated from a man aged 18 to 30 in good health. The CDR3 spells CASSETDGLRPQYF. CDR3 nucleotides: TGTGCCAGCAGCGAGACCGATGGCCTAAGGCCCCAGTACTTC. The variable domain in full, with the rest retrieved from reference TRBV9 and TRBJ2-5, is DSGVTQTPKHLITATGQRVTLRCSPRSGDLSVYWYQQSLDQGLQFLIQYYNGEERAKGNILERFSAQQFPDLHSELNLSSLELGDSALYFCASSETDGLRPQYFGPGTRLLVL.